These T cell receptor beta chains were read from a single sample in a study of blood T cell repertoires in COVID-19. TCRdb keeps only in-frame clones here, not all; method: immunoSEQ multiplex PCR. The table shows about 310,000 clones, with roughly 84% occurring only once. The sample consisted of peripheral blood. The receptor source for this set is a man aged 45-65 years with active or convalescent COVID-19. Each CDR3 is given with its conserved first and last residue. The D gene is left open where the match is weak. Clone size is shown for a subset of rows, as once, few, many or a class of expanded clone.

CDR3: CASSVTGTLSYNEQFF; DNA: TGCGCCAGCAGCGTAACCGGGACTCTCTCCTACAATGAGCAGTTCTTC; V: TRBV5-1; size: NA; J: TRBJ2-1; D: NA
CDR3: CASSPGTGGRDTEAFF; DNA: TGTGCCAGCTCACCTGGGACAGGAGGAAGGGACACTGAAGCTTTCTTT; V: TRBV18; size: once; J: TRBJ1-1; D: TRBD1
CDR3: CASSWRLRDSLRF; DNA: TGTGCCAGCAGTTGGCGGCTCCGGGACAGTCTCCGCTTT; V: TRBV28; size: once; J: TRBJ1-1; D: TRBD1
CDR3: CSASSAGLQGHTLTGELFF; DNA: TGCAGTGCTAGTTCCGCTGGTTTACAGGGTCATACTCTCACCGGGGAGCTGTTTTTT; V: TRBV20-1; size: few; J: TRBJ2-2; D: NA
CDR3: CASSYDSMNTEAFF; DNA: TGTGCCAGCAGTTACGACTCCATGAACACTGAAGCTTTCTTT; V: TRBV6-5; size: NA; J: TRBJ1-1; D: NA
CDR3: CATNNRGPNEQFF; DNA: TGTGCCACTAATAACAGGGGGCCCAATGAGCAGTTCTTC; V: TRBV10-3; size: once; J: TRBJ2-1; D: TRBD1
CDR3: CATSDETGTGANTGELFF; DNA: TGTGCCACCAGTGATGAAACCGGGACAGGCGCGAACACCGGGGAGCTGTTTTTT; V: TRBV24-1; size: NA; J: TRBJ2-2; D: TRBD1
CDR3: CASSLSGGWNEKLFF; DNA: TGCGCCAGCAGCCTCTCGGGGGGGTGGAATGAAAAACTGTTTTTT; V: TRBV5-1; size: NA; J: TRBJ1-4; D: NA
CDR3: CASSRRDYVYNEQFF; DNA: TGTGCCAGCAGCCGCCGGGACTATGTTTACAATGAGCAGTTCTTC; V: TRBV27; size: NA; J: TRBJ2-1; D: TRBD2
CDR3: CASSPARGIDTEAFF; DNA: TGTGCCAGCAGCCCGGCCCGGGGTATTGACACTGAAGCTTTCTTT; V: TRBV7-9; size: NA; J: TRBJ1-1; D: NA
CDR3: CASSYSGGTYNEQFF; DNA: TGTGCCAGCAGTTACTCGGGGGGGACCTACAATGAGCAGTTCTTC; V: TRBV6-2/TRBV6-3; size: NA; J: TRBJ2-1; D: TRBD2
CDR3: CASRRQRNYGYTF; DNA: TGTGCCAGCAGAAGACAGCGCAACTATGGCTACACCTTC; V: TRBV28; size: NA; J: TRBJ1-2; D: NA
CDR3: CASNRRRTTDNEQFF; DNA: TGTGCCAGCAATCGACGGAGAACTACGGACAATGAGCAGTTCTTC; V: TRBV28; size: NA; J: TRBJ2-1; D: NA
CDR3: CASTSGSSYNEQFF; DNA: TGTGCCAGTACTAGCGGAAGCTCCTACAATGAGCAGTTCTTC; V: TRBV19; size: NA; J: TRBJ2-1; D: TRBD2
CDR3: CASSNTPQTVNTEAFF; DNA: TGTGCCAGCAGCAATACCCCTCAGACAGTGAACACTGAAGCTTTCTTT; V: TRBV21-1; size: NA; J: TRBJ1-1; D: NA
CDR3: CASSQLGAVADTQYF; DNA: TGTGCCAGCAGTCAACTGGGGGCTGTTGCAGATACGCAGTATTTT; V: TRBV27; size: NA; J: TRBJ2-3; D: NA
CDR3: CASSSPGQSWGYTF; DNA: TGTGCCAGCAGTTCCCCTGGACAGTCTTGGGGCTACACCTTC; V: TRBV28; size: once; J: TRBJ1-2; D: NA
CDR3: CASNGQGNTGELFF; DNA: TGTGCCAGCAATGGACAGGGGAACACCGGGGAGCTGTTTTTT; V: TRBV6-5; size: NA; J: TRBJ2-2; D: TRBD1
CDR3: CASSYHRDTEAFF; DNA: TGTGCCAGCAGTTACCACAGGGACACTGAAGCTTTCTTT; V: TRBV6-5; size: NA; J: TRBJ1-1; D: NA
CDR3: CASSTYRASLGTDTQYF; DNA: TGTGCCAGCAGTACCTATAGAGCTAGTTTAGGCACAGATACGCAGTATTTT; V: TRBV27; size: few; J: TRBJ2-3; D: NA
CDR3: CASSLTSGRSDEQFF; DNA: TGTGCCAGCAGTCTAACTAGCGGGAGGTCGGATGAGCAGTTCTTC; V: TRBV2; size: once; J: TRBJ2-1; D: TRBD2
CDR3: CASGGAGGNTEAFF; DNA: TGTGCCAGCGGAGGGGCAGGGGGGAACACTGAAGCTTTCTTT; V: TRBV5-4; size: NA; J: TRBJ1-1; D: TRBD1
CDR3: CASRLTGGYGYTF; DNA: TGTGCCAGCAGACTCACAGGGGGCTATGGCTACACCTTC; V: TRBV28; size: NA; J: TRBJ1-2; D: TRBD1
CDR3: CASSLVSEIYGYTF; DNA: TGTGCCAGCAGCTTAGTGTCAGAAATCTATGGCTACACCTTC; V: TRBV11-2; size: NA; J: TRBJ1-2; D: NA
CDR3: CASSLTAGGLQTDTQYF; DNA: TGTGCCAGCAGCTTAACGGCGGGAGGGCTTCAAACAGATACGCAGTATTTT; V: TRBV7-6; size: once; J: TRBJ2-3; D: TRBD2
CDR3: CATSGGTGRFQETQYF; DNA: TGTGCCACCAGCGGCGGGACAGGGCGGTTCCAAGAGACCCAGTACTTC; V: TRBV15; size: NA; J: TRBJ2-5; D: TRBD1
CDR3: CASSSAGAGELFF; DNA: TGCGCCAGCAGCTCTGCCGGGGCCGGGGAGCTGTTTTTT; V: TRBV5-1; size: NA; J: TRBJ2-2; D: NA
CDR3: CASSSRDRGRANYGYTF; DNA: TGTGCCAGCAGCTCCCGGGACAGGGGGCGAGCTAACTATGGCTACACCTTC; V: TRBV5-6; size: NA; J: TRBJ1-2; D: TRBD1
CDR3: CASRRQGVEANSPLHF; DNA: TGTGCCAGCAGGCGACAGGGAGTTGAGGCTAATTCACCCCTCCACTTT; V: TRBV2; size: once; J: TRBJ1-6; D: TRBD1
CDR3: CARAGFFPLRNEKLFF; DNA: TGTGCCAGGGCGGGTTTTTTCCCGTTGCGTAATGAAAAACTGTTTTTT; V: TRBV14; size: NA; J: TRBJ1-4; D: NA
CDR3: CASRILRDSVNEQFF; DNA: TGTGCCAGCCGAATTTTGAGGGACAGTGTCAATGAGCAGTTCTTC; V: TRBV27; size: NA; J: TRBJ2-1; D: TRBD1
CDR3: CAWRSFTSGSGEQYF; DNA: TGTGCCTGGAGATCTTTTACTAGCGGGTCGGGGGAGCAGTACTTC; V: TRBV30; size: few; J: TRBJ2-7; D: TRBD2
CDR3: CASTLDREREQYF; DNA: TGTGCCAGCACCCTAGACAGGGAACGCGAGCAGTACTTC; V: TRBV12-3/TRBV12-4; size: NA; J: TRBJ2-7; D: TRBD1
CDR3: CASSFIGGAGETQYF; DNA: TGCGCCAGCAGCTTTATAGGGGGCGCGGGAGAGACCCAGTACTTC; V: TRBV5-1; size: NA; J: TRBJ2-5; D: TRBD1
CDR3: CASSPLGTDSSYEQYF; DNA: TGTGCCAGCTCACCCCTCGGGACAGATAGCTCCTACGAGCAGTACTTC; V: TRBV18; size: once; J: TRBJ2-7; D: TRBD1
CDR3: CASSRGLDRGAGNTIYF; DNA: TGCGCCAGCAGCCGCGGCCTGGACAGGGGAGCTGGAAACACCATATATTTT; V: TRBV4-1; size: NA; J: TRBJ1-3; D: TRBD1
CDR3: CASSRTSFSPLHF; DNA: TGTGCCAGCAGTCGGACAAGCTTTTCACCCCTCCACTTT; V: TRBV6-5; size: NA; J: TRBJ1-6; D: NA
CDR3: CASSIRDRGGNTIYF; DNA: TGTGCCAGCAGCATCCGGGACAGGGGGGGAAACACCATATATTTT; V: TRBV7-8; size: NA; J: TRBJ1-3; D: TRBD1
CDR3: CASSPVSGGLYNEQFF; DNA: TGTGCCAGCAGCCCGGTTAGCGGGGGTTTATACAATGAGCAGTTCTTC; V: TRBV7-9; size: NA; J: TRBJ2-1; D: TRBD2
CDR3: CASSPSRSDTQYF; DNA: TGTGCCAGCAGCCCGTCTAGATCAGATACGCAGTATTTT; V: TRBV7-2; size: NA; J: TRBJ2-3; D: NA
CDR3: CASSYSGAGNNEKLFF; DNA: TGTGCCAGCAGTTACTCGGGGGCAGGGAACAATGAAAAACTGTTTTTT; V: TRBV6-5; size: NA; J: TRBJ1-4; D: NA
CDR3: CASSRQVGQPQHF; DNA: TGTGCCAGCAGTAGACAGGTTGGGCAGCCCCAGCATTTT; V: TRBV7-2; size: NA; J: TRBJ1-5; D: NA
CDR3: CAISEGGASGAYEQYF; DNA: TGTGCCATCAGTGAAGGAGGGGCTAGCGGGGCCTACGAGCAGTACTTC; V: TRBV10-3; size: once; J: TRBJ2-7; D: TRBD2
CDR3: CASSRLAGGPGNIQYF; DNA: TGTGCCAGCTCAAGACTAGCGGGAGGGCCGGGAAACATTCAGTACTTC; V: TRBV18; size: NA; J: TRBJ2-4; D: TRBD2
CDR3: CASSFRLTGANVLTF; DNA: TGTGCCAGCAGCTTTCGACTGACTGGGGCCAACGTCCTGACTTTC; V: TRBV5-6; size: NA; J: TRBJ2-6; D: NA
CDR3: CASSQFDTSTNEKLFF; DNA: TGTGCCAGCAGCCAATTCGACACTTCAACTAATGAAAAACTGTTTTTT; V: TRBV3-1/TRBV3-2; size: NA; J: TRBJ1-4; D: NA
CDR3: CATSDTKPRGGETQYF; DNA: TGTGCCACCAGTGATACGAAACCCAGGGGCGGAGAGACCCAGTACTTC; V: TRBV24-1; size: NA; J: TRBJ2-5; D: NA
CDR3: CASSSWTGYTF; DNA: TGTGCCAGCAGTTCTTGGACAGGCTACACCTTC; V: TRBV12-3/TRBV12-4; size: NA; J: TRBJ1-2; D: NA
CDR3: CASSRGQRRSGNTIYF; DNA: TGTGCCAGCAGCCGCGGACAGCGACGCTCTGGAAACACCATATATTTT; V: TRBV5-6; size: NA; J: TRBJ1-3; D: NA
CDR3: CASSVMGSSGNTIYF; DNA: TGTGCCAGCAGCGTAATGGGGAGCTCTGGAAACACCATATATTTT; V: TRBV9; size: NA; J: TRBJ1-3; D: NA
CDR3: CASSLLAGGLEQFF; DNA: TGCGCCAGCAGCCTACTAGCGGGGGGGTTGGAGCAGTTCTTC; V: TRBV4-3; size: NA; J: TRBJ2-1; D: TRBD2
CDR3: CASSLFTEQETQYF; DNA: TGTGCCAGCAGCTTGTTCACAGAGCAAGAGACCCAGTACTTC; V: TRBV7-2; size: NA; J: TRBJ2-5; D: NA
CDR3: CASRQGAYTEAFF; DNA: TGTGCCAGCAGGCAGGGGGCTTATACTGAAGCTTTCTTT; V: TRBV12-3/TRBV12-4; size: NA; J: TRBJ1-1; D: TRBD1
CDR3: CASSPPGLPGNTIYF; DNA: TGTGCCAGCTCACCGCCGGGACTTCCGGGAAACACCATATATTTT; V: TRBV18; size: NA; J: TRBJ1-3; D: NA
CDR3: CASRPQGWDEQFF; DNA: TGTGCCAGCAGGCCCCAGGGATGGGATGAGCAGTTCTTC; V: TRBV28; size: NA; J: TRBJ2-1; D: NA